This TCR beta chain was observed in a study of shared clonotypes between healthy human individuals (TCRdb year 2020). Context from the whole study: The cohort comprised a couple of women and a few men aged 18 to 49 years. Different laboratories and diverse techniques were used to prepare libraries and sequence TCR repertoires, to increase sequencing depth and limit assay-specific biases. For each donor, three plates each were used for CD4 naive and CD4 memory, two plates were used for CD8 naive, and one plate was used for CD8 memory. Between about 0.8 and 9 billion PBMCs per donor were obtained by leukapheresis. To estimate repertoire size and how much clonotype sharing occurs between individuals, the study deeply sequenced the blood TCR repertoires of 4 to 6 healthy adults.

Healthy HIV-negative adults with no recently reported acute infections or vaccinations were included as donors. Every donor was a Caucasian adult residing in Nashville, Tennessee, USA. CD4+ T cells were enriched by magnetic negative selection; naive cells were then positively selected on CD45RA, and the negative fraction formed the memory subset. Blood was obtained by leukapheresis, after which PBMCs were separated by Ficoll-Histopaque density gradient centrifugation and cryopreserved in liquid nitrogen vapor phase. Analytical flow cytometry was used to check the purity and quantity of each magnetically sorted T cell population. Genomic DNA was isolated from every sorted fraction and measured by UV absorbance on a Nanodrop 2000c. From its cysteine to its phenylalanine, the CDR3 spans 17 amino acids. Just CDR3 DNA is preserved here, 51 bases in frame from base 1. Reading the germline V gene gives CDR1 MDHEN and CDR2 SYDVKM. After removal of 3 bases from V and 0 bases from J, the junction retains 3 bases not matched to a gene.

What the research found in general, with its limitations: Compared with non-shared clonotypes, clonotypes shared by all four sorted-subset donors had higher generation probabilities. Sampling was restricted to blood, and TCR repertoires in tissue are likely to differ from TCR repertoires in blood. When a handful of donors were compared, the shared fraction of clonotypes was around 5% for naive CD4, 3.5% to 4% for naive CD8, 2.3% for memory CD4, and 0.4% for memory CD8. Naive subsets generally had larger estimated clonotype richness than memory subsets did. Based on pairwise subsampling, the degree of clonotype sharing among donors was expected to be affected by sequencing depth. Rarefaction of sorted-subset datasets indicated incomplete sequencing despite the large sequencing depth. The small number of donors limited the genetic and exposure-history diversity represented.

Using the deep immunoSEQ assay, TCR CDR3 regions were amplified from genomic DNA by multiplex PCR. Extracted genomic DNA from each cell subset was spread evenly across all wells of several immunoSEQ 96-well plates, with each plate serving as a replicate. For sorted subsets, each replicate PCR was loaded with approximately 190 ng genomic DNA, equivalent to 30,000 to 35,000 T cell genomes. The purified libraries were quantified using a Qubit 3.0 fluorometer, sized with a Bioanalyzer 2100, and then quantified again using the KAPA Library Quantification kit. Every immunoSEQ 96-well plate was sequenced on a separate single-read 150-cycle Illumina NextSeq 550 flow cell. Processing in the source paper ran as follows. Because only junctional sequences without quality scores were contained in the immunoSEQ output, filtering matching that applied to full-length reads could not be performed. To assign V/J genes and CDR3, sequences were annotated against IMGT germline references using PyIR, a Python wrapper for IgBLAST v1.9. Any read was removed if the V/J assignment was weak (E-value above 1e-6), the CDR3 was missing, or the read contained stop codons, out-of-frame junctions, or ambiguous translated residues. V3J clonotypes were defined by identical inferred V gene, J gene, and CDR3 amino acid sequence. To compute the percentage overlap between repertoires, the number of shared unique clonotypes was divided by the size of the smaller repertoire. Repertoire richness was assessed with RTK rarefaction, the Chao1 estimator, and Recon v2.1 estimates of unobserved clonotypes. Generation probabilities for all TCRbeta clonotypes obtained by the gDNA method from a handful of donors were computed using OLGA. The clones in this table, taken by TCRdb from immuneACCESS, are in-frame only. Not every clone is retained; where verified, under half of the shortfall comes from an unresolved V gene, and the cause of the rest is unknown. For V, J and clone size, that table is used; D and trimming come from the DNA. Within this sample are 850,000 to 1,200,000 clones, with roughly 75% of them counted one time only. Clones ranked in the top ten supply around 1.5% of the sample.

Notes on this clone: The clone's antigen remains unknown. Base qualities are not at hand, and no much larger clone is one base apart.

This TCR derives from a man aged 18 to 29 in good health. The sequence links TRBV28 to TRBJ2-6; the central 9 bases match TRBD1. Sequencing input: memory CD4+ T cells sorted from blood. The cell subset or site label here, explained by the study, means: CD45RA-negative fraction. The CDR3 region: CASSLGTGLSGANVLTF. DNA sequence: TGTGCCAGCAGTTTGGGGACAGGGCTCTCTGGGGCCAACGTCCTGACTTTC.